One T cell receptor beta chain is described in this entry. The sample belongs to a study of cytomegalovirus exposure and HLA in healthy donors. PCR was performed using 60 Vbeta and 13 Jbeta primers. The assay was immunoSEQ multiplex PCR, and TCRdb's table has in-frame clones only and misses some. The profile shows over 140,000 clones, 70% to 85% of them singletons. Germline values: CDR1 MNHEY, CDR2 SMNVEV (reference sequence). Unmatched junction bases numbered 8, after V lost 2 bases and J lost 4 bases. This CDR3 contains 16 residues. The V and J genes are TRBV27 and TRBJ1-1, with 9 bases that match TRBD1. The sequenced sample consisted of PBMCs. This TCR came from a man aged 25-40 years in good health and CMV-seropositive. The CDR3 nucleotides read TGTGCCAGCAGTTTAACCGGACAGGGGAGTTTCACTGAAGCTTTCTTT. It encodes CASSLTGQGSFTEAFF.